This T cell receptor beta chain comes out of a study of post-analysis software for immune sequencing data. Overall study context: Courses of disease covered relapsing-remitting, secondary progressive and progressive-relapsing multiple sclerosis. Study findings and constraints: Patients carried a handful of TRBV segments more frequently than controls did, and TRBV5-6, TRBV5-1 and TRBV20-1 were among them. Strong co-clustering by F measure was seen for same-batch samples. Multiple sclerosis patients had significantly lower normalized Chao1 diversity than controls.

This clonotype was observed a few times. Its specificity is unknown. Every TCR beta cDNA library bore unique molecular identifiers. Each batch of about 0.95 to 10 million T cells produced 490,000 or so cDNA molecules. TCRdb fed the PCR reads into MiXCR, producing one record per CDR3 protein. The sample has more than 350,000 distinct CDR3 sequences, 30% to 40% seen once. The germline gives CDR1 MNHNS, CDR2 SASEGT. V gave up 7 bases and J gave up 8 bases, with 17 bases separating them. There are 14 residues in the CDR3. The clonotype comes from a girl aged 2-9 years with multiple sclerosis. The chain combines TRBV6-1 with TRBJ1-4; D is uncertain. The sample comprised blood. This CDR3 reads CASTPGKSGEKLFF. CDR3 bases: TGTGCCAGCACCCCGGGAAAGTCGGGGGAAAAACTGTTTTTT.